The 28 T cell receptor beta chains below were found in one sample sequenced in a study of blood T cell repertoires in COVID-19. This table comes from immunoSEQ multiplex PCR, and its TCRdb copy is limited to in-frame clones, with some not included. The sample records some 67,000 clones, approximately 90% being singletons. The material sequenced was peripheral blood. The receptors shown here come from a woman of 80 years or more with acute or convalescent COVID-19.

The table lists this clone with a few counts. V is TRBV5-4 and J is TRBJ2-3, with 8 bases aligning to TRBD2. The V segment lost 6 bases and the J segment 6 bases; nucleotides outside the gene matches: 9. The CDR3 is made up of 14 amino acids. Looked up from germline, CDR1 is SGHNT and CDR2 is YYREEE (reference sequence). The CDR3 protein is CASTRTREGDTQYF. DNA of the CDR3: TGTGCCAGCACCCGAACCCGGGAGGGCGATACGCAGTATTTT.

This clone was seen a few times. The chain couples TRBV19 to TRBJ1-4; TRBD1 might be the D (5 bases). The CDR3 runs to 16 residues. The ends were cut back, 4 bases at V and 8 bases at J, with 20 bases in the middle. Germline V lookup: CDR1 LNHDA, CDR2 SQIVND (reference sequence). CDR3 in DNA: TGTGCCAGTAGTAGCCCAACGTGGGGCGGAGAAGAAAAACTGTTTTTT. Amino acids: CASSSPTWGGEEKLFF. The whole variable domain, remainder taken from reference TRBV19 and TRBJ1-4, is DGGITQSPKYLFRKEGQNVTLSCEQNLNHDAMYWYRQDPGQGLRLIYYSQIVNDFQKGDIAEGYSVSREKKESFPLTVTSAQKNPTAFYLCASSSPTWGGEEKLFFGSGTQLSVL.

The rearrangement uses TRBV7-9 and TRBJ2-1; 16 positions match TRBD2. Trimming cost V 4 bases and J 2 bases; bases outside gene matches: 5. CDR1 is SEHNR and CDR2 is FQNEAQ in the germline V gene (reference sequence). The CDR3 loop spans 18 amino acids. The CDR3 DNA is TGTGCCAGCAGCTCCGGGACTAGCGGGAGGGCACCCTACAATGAGCAGTTCTTC. This translates into CASSSGTSGRAPYNEQFF.

The table lists this clone with a count of one. V gene TRBV5-1 combines with J gene TRBJ2-4; weak D call: TRBD1 (6 bases). Trimming left V 2 bases short and J 8 bases short, with 14 bases between. Germline CDR1 and CDR2: SGHRS and YFSETQ. This CDR3 is 14 amino acids long. Written as DNA, the CDR3 is TGCGCCAGCAGCTTCGGACAGTACGCGGACATTCAGTACTTC. Amino acid sequence: CASSFGQYADIQYF.

The chain has TRBV4-2 and TRBJ2-3, with TRBD1 matching over 10 bases. Per germline, CDR1 LGHNA and CDR2 YNFKEQ. This CDR3 comprises 16 residues. The V gene end was trimmed by 0 bases and the J gene end by 4 bases; junction bases not matched to a gene: 4. In DNA, the CDR3 is TGTGCCAGCAGCCAAGATCGGACAGGGGGGTCAGATACGCAGTATTTT. Amino acids: CASSQDRTGGSDTQYF.

The CDR3 protein is CASSHPGLAAYEQYF. The CDR3 nucleotides read TGTGCCAGTAGCCACCCGGGACTAGCGGCTTACGAGCAGTACTTC. This chain links TRBV19 with TRBJ2-7, with 11 bases matching TRBD2. V gave up 6 bases and J gave up 4 bases; unmatched junction bases: 8. Germline V gene lookup returns CDR1 LNHDA and CDR2 SQIVND (reference sequence). CDR3 length equals 15 residues.

This clone was detected a few times. The chain is built from TRBV27 and TRBJ1-6; 9 nucleotides align to TRBD1. Trimming at V came to 7 bases and at J to 7 bases, leaving 8 bases not matched to a gene. Germline V gene data show CDR1 as MNHEY and CDR2 as SMNVEV (reference sequence). CDR3 length equals 15 residues. CDR3 DNA: TGTGCCAGCAAACTGGGGACAGGGACAAATTCACCCCTCCACTTT. Residues: CASKLGTGTNSPLHF.

This clone came up a few times. V is TRBV5-6 and J is TRBJ1-2; D is perhaps TRBD1 (6 bases). CDR3 size: 11 residues. The germline CDR1 and CDR2 sequences are SGHDT and YYEEEE. V lost 0 bases and J lost 12, with 9 bases in between. The CDR3 DNA is TGTGCCAGCAGCTTGGGACAGGAGGACACCTTC. Its protein product is CASSLGQEDTF.

The rearrangement joins TRBV7-2 to TRBJ1-2; D unclear. The CDR3 has 14 amino acids. CDR1 is SGHTA, CDR2 FQGNSA, per germline. Trimming removed 0 bases at V and 5 bases at J, with 10 bases between. The CDR3 bases are TGTGCCAGCAGCTTAGCGCGGAGCGGATATGGCTACACCTTC. This codes for CASSLARSGYGYTF.

The V and J genes are TRBV27 and TRBJ1-1; 9 bases line up with TRBD1. The germline gives CDR1 MNHEY, CDR2 SMNVEV (reference sequence). The CDR3 loop spans 14 amino acids. With V trimmed by 6 bases and J by 0 bases, 2 bases remained unmatched. The CDR3 DNA reads as TGTGCCAGCAGCAGGACAGGGGTGAACACTGAAGCTTTCTTT. This translates into CASSRTGVNTEAFF.

V gene TRBV28 combines with J gene TRBJ2-5; 11 nucleotides line up with TRBD2. In germline, CDR1 is MDHEN, CDR2 SYDVKM. J gave up 1 base and V 5 bases, and 9 bases lay outside the gene matches. The CDR3 spans 17 residues. The CDR3 nucleotides are TGTGCCAGCAGTCGAATAAGACTAGCGGGATTCCAAGAGACCCAGTACTTC. This codes for CASSRIRLAGFQETQYF.

The chain couples TRBV19 to TRBJ1-3; D is perhaps TRBD1 (5 bases). Germline CDR1 reads LNHDA; CDR2 reads SQIVND (reference sequence). V was cut by 8 bases and J by 0 bases, with 14 bases left in between. CDR3 length: 15 residues. In nucleotides, the CDR3 is TGTGCCAGTCGGACACAGCCTCTCTCTGGAAACACCATATATTTT. Its protein product is CASRTQPLSGNTIYF.

V and J are TRBV24-1 and TRBJ2-1; D is uncertain. The germline V gene encodes CDR1 KGHDR and CDR2 SFDVKD. With 2 bases removed from V and 0 bases from J, the gap between germline ends came to 10 bases. The CDR3 is made up of 16 amino acids. The CDR3 sequence is CATSDYAVPSYNEQFF. The CDR3 DNA follows: TGTGCCACCAGTGATTATGCGGTCCCCTCCTACAATGAGCAGTTCTTC.

The chain links TRBV4-3 to TRBJ2-1; D gene ambiguous. The CDR3 runs 15 residues. Deletions cut 0 bases from V and 0 bases from J, with 6 bases between. The germline gives CDR1 LGHNA, CDR2 YSLEER. The CDR3 DNA reads as TGCGCCAGCAGCCAAGACCGGAGCTCCTACAATGAGCAGTTCTTC. Its protein product is CASSQDRSSYNEQFF.

This clone was seen only once. The V and J genes are TRBV12-5 and TRBJ2-3; tentatively, D is TRBD1 (6 bases). V gave up 5 bases and J gave up 6 bases, with 9 bases separating them. The germline CDR1 and CDR2 sequences are LGHNT and FRNRAP. CDR3 length: 12 residues. The CDR3 loop is CASGGTGDTQYF. The CDR3 DNA is TGTGCTAGTGGTGGAACAGGGGATACGCAGTATTTT.

The chain has TRBV4-1 and TRBJ2-2; 8 bases agree with TRBD1. CDR1 MGHRA and CDR2 YSYEKL come from the germline V gene. The CDR3 spans 18 residues. Trimming removed 1 base from V and 5 bases from J; junction bases left unmatched: 12. CDR3 coding DNA: TGCGCCAGCAGCCAAGGCGGACAGGGCAGAAGGGGGACCGGGGAGCTGTTTTTT. It translates to CASSQGGQGRRGTGELFF.

Here the CDR3 DNA reads TGCAGCGTCCAGACAGGGGGGACCAACACTGAAGCTTTCTTT. Translation gives CSVQTGGTNTEAFF. The chain joins TRBV29-1 to TRBJ1-1; 9 bases line up with TRBD1. Per germline, CDR1 SQVTM and CDR2 ANQGSEA. V shed 6 bases, J shed 2 bases, and the junction held 7 bases outside the gene matches. This CDR3 is built from 14 residues.

The chain uses TRBV6-6 and TRBJ1-6; D is perhaps TRBD1 (6 bases). In germline, CDR1 is MNHNY, CDR2 SVGAGI (reference sequence). The CDR3 spans 15 residues. The V end was cut by 5 bases, the J end by 5 bases, with 13 bases between. The chain's CDR3 is CASSPGTLDNSPLHF. The CDR3 DNA reads TGTGCCAGCAGTCCCGGGACACTAGATAATTCACCCCTCCACTTT.

The chain combines TRBV2 with TRBJ1-5, with D hard to call. Deletions cut 7 bases from V and 0 bases from J, with 16 bases between. The CDR3 has 16 amino acids. Germline V gene data show CDR1 as SNHLY and CDR2 as FYNNEI. The CDR3 reads CASKGGSSYSNQPQHF. CDR3 in DNA: TGTGCCAGCAAAGGAGGGTCCAGCTATAGCAATCAGCCCCAGCATTTT.

This clone was detected once. The chain has TRBV4-1 and TRBJ1-2, with TRBD1 as a possible D gene (6 bases). The V end lost 1 base, the J end lost 3 bases, and 18 bases lay between the germline ends. Germline V gene lookup returns CDR1 MGHRA and CDR2 YSYEKL. CDR3 length: 17 residues. CDR3 coding DNA: TGCGCCAGCAGCCAAGCTCTGGGGAGGGAGGGGGACTATGGCTACACCTTC. Translation: CASSQALGREGDYGYTF.

The chain uses TRBV28 and TRBJ1-4; D is ambiguous. The ends were cut back, 3 bases at V and 0 bases at J, with 5 bases in the middle. CDR1 MDHEN and CDR2 SYDVKM come from the germline V gene. This CDR3 is built from 14 residues. The CDR3 DNA reads TGTGCCAGCAGTTTCGGGGCAACTAATGAAAAACTGTTTTTT. This gives the protein CASSFGATNEKLFF.

The chain couples TRBV5-6 to TRBJ2-4; 11 positions match TRBD2. V was pared by 0 bases and J by 3 bases, with 5 bases of the junction left unmatched. The CDR3 loop spans 17 amino acids. The germline V gene encodes CDR1 SGHDT and CDR2 YYEEEE. CDR3 sequence reads: CASSLELAGGGKNIQYF. CDR3 bases: TGTGCCAGCAGCTTGGAGCTAGCGGGAGGTGGCAAAAACATTCAGTACTTC.

This chain uses TRBV6-5 with TRBJ1-2; D remains ambiguous. Trimming left V 6 bases short and J 8 bases short, with 10 bases between. Germline CDR1 and CDR2: MNHEY and SVGAGI. This CDR3 region has 11 residues. CDR3 region: CASSSVGGYTF. The CDR3, as DNA: TGTGCCAGCAGCTCCGTCGGGGGCTACACCTTC.

The V and J genes are TRBV12-3 or TRBV12-4 and TRBJ2-5; TRBD2 matches 8 bases. Trimming cost V 5 bases and J 4 bases; bases outside gene matches: 3. CDR3 size: 13 residues. CDR3 sequence: CASSRTSRETQYF. CDR3 bases: TGTGCCAGCAGTAGGACTAGCCGAGAGACCCAGTACTTC.

This clone was picked up one time. This chain joins TRBV28 and TRBJ1-1; D gene uncertain. This CDR3 has 14 residues. V was cut by 1 base and J by 1 base, with 7 bases left in between. The germline CDR1 and CDR2 sequences are MDHEN and SYDVKM. CDR3 nucleotides: TGTGCCAGCAGTTTATATATCCCGAACACTGAAGCTTTCTTT. Translation: CASSLYIPNTEAFF.

This rearrangement joins TRBV2 to TRBJ2-3; perhaps TRBD1 as D (5 bases). CDR3 length: 15 residues. With 6 bases removed from V and 2 bases from J, the gap between germline ends came to 15 bases. The germline gives CDR1 SNHLY, CDR2 FYNNEI. DNA for the CDR3: TGTGCCAGCAGCCTTCAGGGTAGGGACACAGATACGCAGTATTTT. Its translation is CASSLQGRDTDTQYF.

This clone was recorded only once. This rearrangement joins TRBV6-1 to TRBJ2-7; 9 nucleotides agree with TRBD2. CDR1 is MNHNS, CDR2 SASEGT, per germline. The CDR3 is 14 residues long. Trimming at V came to 3 bases and at J to 8 bases, leaving 8 bases not matched to a gene. The CDR3 DNA is TGTGCCAGCAGTGATGCGGGAGGGCCACAGAAGCAGTACTTC. Protein product: CASSDAGGPQKQYF.

CDR3 residues: CASSQDTSGGPEETQYF. The CDR3 coding sequence is TGCGCCAGCAGCCAAGATACTAGCGGGGGGCCCGAAGAGACCCAGTACTTC. The chain combines TRBV4-1 with TRBJ2-5; 12 positions agree with TRBD2. V gave up 0 bases and J gave up 3 bases; unmatched junction bases: 5. There are 17 residues in the CDR3. Germline V gives CDR1 MGHRA, CDR2 YSYEKL.